A single sample gave rise to the 25 T cell receptor beta chains below, sequenced in a study of sequential checkpoint blockade in melanoma. Profiling relied on immunoSEQ multiplex PCR, and the TCRdb table lists in-frame clones only, not all of them. The sample consists of roughly 20,000 clones, more than 70% of them appearing once. The treatment: randomized to nivolumab then ipilimumab (arm A) or the reverse (arm B). Here the sequenced sample was CD8+ T cells sorted from blood (inferred from file names), taken from a patient given nivolumab and ipilimumab in sequence. The receptors were gathered from a human donor with melanoma.

The chain recombines TRBV19 with TRBJ2-1, with 9 nucleotides matching TRBD2. Germline CDR1 is LNHDA and CDR2 is SQIVND (reference sequence). The V segment lost 2 bases and the J segment 8 bases; nucleotides outside the gene matches: 7. The CDR3 spans 15 residues. CDR3 region: CASSIFSSGKDEQFF. In DNA form, the CDR3 reads TGTGCCAGTAGTATATTTTCTAGCGGGAAGGATGAGCAGTTCTTC.

This chain uses TRBV28 with TRBJ2-1; 8 bases are shared with TRBD2. Germline V gives CDR1 MDHEN, CDR2 SYDVKM. V dropped 2 bases and J dropped 4; count of bases not matched to a gene: 10. The CDR3 runs 17 residues. This CDR3 is CASSLPTAGVGYNEQFF. The DNA for the CDR3 is TGTGCCAGCAGTTTACCCACAGCGGGAGTTGGGTACAATGAGCAGTTCTTC.

V gene TRBV28 combines with J gene TRBJ2-3; D gene ambiguous. Germline V gene data show CDR1 as MDHEN and CDR2 as SYDVKM. The CDR3 consists of 14 residues. V dropped 2 bases and J dropped 2 bases, with 8 bases sitting between them. CDR3 amino acids: CASSLRSPTDTQYF. CDR3 nucleotides: TGTGCCAGCAGTTTACGAAGCCCCACAGATACGCAGTATTTT.

Worth noting for this clone: A far more abundant clone sits one base away, making this likely a read error. This chain links TRBV6-1 with TRBJ1-1; no clear D. CDR1 is MNHNS, CDR2 SASEGT, per germline. V lost 3 bases, J lost 0 bases, and 11 bases lay in between. The CDR3 extends over 15 amino acids. The CDR3 region has the DNA TGTGCCAGCAGTGAGTCAGGCACAGTGAACACTGAAGCTTTCTTT. The encoded protein is CASSESGTVNTEAFF.

This clone was seen just once. The chain recombines TRBV28 with TRBJ2-1; TRBD2 matches at 9 bases. J gave up 16 bases and V 1 base, and 8 bases lay outside the gene matches. This CDR3 is built from 13 residues. Germline V gives CDR1 MDHEN, CDR2 SYDVKM. CDR3 region: CASSLLAGVPRFF. DNA for the CDR3: TGTGCCAGCAGTTTATTAGCGGGAGTCCCCCGATTCTTC.

The chain employs TRBV7-6 and TRBJ2-1; unclear D gene. The germline V gene has CDR1 SGHVS and CDR2 FNYEAQ. This CDR3 contains 13 residues. V dropped 6 bases and J dropped 2 bases, with 8 bases sitting between them. DNA of the CDR3: TGTGCCAGCAGTAGCATACCCTACAATGAGCAGTTCTTC. Its translation: CASSSIPYNEQFF. Full variable domain (rest looked up from reference TRBV7-6 and TRBJ2-1): GAGVSQSPRYKVTKRGQDVALRCDPISGHVSLYWYRQALGQGPEFLTYFNYEAQQDKSGLPNDRFSAERPEGSISTLTIQRTEQRDSAMYRCASSSIPYNEQFFGPGTRLTVL.

The V gene is TRBV7-9, the J gene TRBJ1-1, with 7 bases that match TRBD1. CDR1 is SEHNR and CDR2 is FQNEAQ in the germline V gene (reference sequence). The CDR3 has 14 residues. Trimming at V came to 4 bases and at J to 0 bases, leaving 2 bases not matched to a gene. The CDR3 nucleotides read TGTGCCAGCAGCTCGACAGGGATGAACACTGAAGCTTTCTTT. Its translation: CASSSTGMNTEAFF. The full variable domain, with the rest looked up from reference TRBV7-9 and TRBJ1-1, is DTGVSQNPRHKITKRGQNVTFRCDPISEHNRLYWYRQTLGQGPEFLTYFQNEAQLEKSRLLSDRFSAERPKGSFSTLEIQRTEQGDSAMYLCASSSTGMNTEAFFGQGTRLTVV.

This CDR3 reads CASSNRVNTEAFF. The CDR3 DNA reads as TGTGCCAGTTCAAACAGGGTCAACACTGAAGCTTTCTTT. The V gene is TRBV19, the J gene TRBJ1-1; weak D call: TRBD1 (6 bases). There are 13 residues in the CDR3. The germline CDR1 and CDR2 sequences are LNHDA and SQIVND (reference sequence). The V end was cut by 8 bases, the J end by 2 bases, with 12 bases between.

The rearrangement links TRBV19 to TRBJ2-1; 9 nucleotides line up with TRBD2. V was clipped by 3 bases and J by 1 base; unmatched bases: 25. The CDR3 is 23 residues long. Germline CDR1 is LNHDA and CDR2 is SQIVND (reference sequence). The CDR3 DNA sequence: TGTGCCAGTAGTATGCGGGGGGGCGGGACTTTGGATGCCCTTAAAGAGTCCTACAATGAGCAGTTCTTC. It translates to CASSMRGGGTLDALKESYNEQFF.

CDR3 coding DNA: TGTGCCAGCAGCACACGAGTAGCGGGAGCCTACCAAGAGACCCAGTACTTC. Translating it yields CASSTRVAGAYQETQYF. The J gene is TRBJ2-5, the V gene TRBV7-8; TRBD2 aligns across 9 bases. The V segment lost 5 bases and the J segment 0 bases; nucleotides outside the gene matches: 10. CDR1 and CDR2 (germline): SGHVS, FQNEAQ. The CDR3 is made up of 17 amino acids.

This CDR3 reads CASSLSDRTNYGYTF. The CDR3 DNA reads TGTGCCAGCAGCTTGAGTGACAGAACTAACTATGGCTACACCTTC. The chain couples TRBV5-5 to TRBJ1-2, with D possibly being TRBD1 (5 bases). Trimming pared 1 base from V and 0 bases from J, leaving 10 bases between. The CDR3 contains 15 residues. In germline, CDR1 is SGHKS, CDR2 YYEKEE (reference sequence).

This chain links TRBV28 with TRBJ1-1, with D uncertain. Germline-derived CDR1 and CDR2 are MDHEN and SYDVKM. This CDR3 is 12 amino acids long. V dropped 3 bases and J dropped 1 base, with 3 bases sitting between them. For the CDR3, the DNA is TGTGCCAGCAGTTTTAGGAACACTGAAGCTTTCTTT. As protein: CASSFRNTEAFF.

The chain uses TRBV2 and TRBJ1-2; D is undetermined. The CDR3 is 15 amino acids. Germline values: CDR1 SNHLY, CDR2 FYNNEI. V was pared by 3 bases and J by 2 bases, with 13 bases between. For the CDR3, the DNA is TGTGCCAGCAGTGATATAATGAGGGAGAACTATGGCTACACCTTC. Translated: CASSDIMRENYGYTF.

The chain has TRBV2 and TRBJ2-7; D is possibly TRBD1 (6 bases). CDR1 SNHLY and CDR2 FYNNEI come from the germline V gene. The CDR3 length is 13 residues. V shed 3 bases and J shed 4 bases, with 10 bases lying between them. The CDR3 nucleotides are TGTGCCAGCAGTGATGACAGGATTTACGAGCAGTACTTC. Translating it yields CASSDDRIYEQYF.

The chain recombines TRBV27 with TRBJ1-5; tentative D call: TRBD1 (6 bases). The length of the CDR3 is 16 residues. V was trimmed by 0 bases and J by 0 bases, leaving 9 bases between them. The germline V gene encodes CDR1 MNHEY and CDR2 SMNVEV (reference sequence). The CDR3 here is CASSLSGTYSNQPQHF. The CDR3 DNA follows: TGTGCCAGCAGTTTATCGGGGACATATAGCAATCAGCCCCAGCATTTT.

V usage is TRBV28 and J usage is TRBJ2-5; maybe TRBD2 (5 bases). Germline V gives CDR1 MDHEN, CDR2 SYDVKM. Trimming took off 6 bases at V and 5 bases at J, with 19 bases between the two ends. The CDR3 is made up of 15 amino acids. CDR3 loop: CASRSGVNSVETQYF. The CDR3 DNA is TGTGCCAGCAGATCCGGGGTGAACAGCGTGGAGACCCAGTACTTC.

The chain has TRBV28 and TRBJ1-5; unclear D gene. Per the germline V gene, CDR1 is MDHEN and CDR2 is SYDVKM. The CDR3 has 13 residues. V lost 7 bases and J 0 bases, leaving 7 bases between the germline ends. DNA of the CDR3: TGTGCCAGCACCGGTTATAGCAATCAGCCCCAGCATTTT. Translation: CASTGYSNQPQHF. Complete variable domain (other parts from reference TRBV28 and TRBJ1-5): DVKVTQSSRYLVKRTGEKVFLECVQDMDHENMFWYRQDPGLGLRLIYFSYDVKMKEKGDIPEGYSVSREKKERFSLILESASTNQTSMYLCASTGYSNQPQHFGDGTRLSIL.

This chain links TRBV4-1 with TRBJ1-1; D is undetermined. Trimming took off 0 bases at V and 1 base at J, with 9 bases between the two ends. Germline lookup yields CDR1 MGHRA and CDR2 YSYEKL. The CDR3 is 15 residues long. The CDR3 region has the DNA TGCGCCAGCAGCCAAGATAATCGGGGGAACACTGAAGCTTTCTTT. It translates to CASSQDNRGNTEAFF.

V usage is TRBV6-5 and J usage is TRBJ1-5, with 10 bases identical to TRBD1. CDR1 is MNHEY, CDR2 SVGAGI, per germline. There are 15 residues in the CDR3. Trimming cost V 5 bases and J 4 bases; bases outside gene matches: 5. The CDR3: CASSRDRGGNQPQHF. CDR3 DNA: TGTGCCAGCAGTCGGGACAGGGGCGGTAATCAGCCCCAGCATTTT.

The J gene is TRBJ1-1, the V gene TRBV10-3, with TRBD1 matching over 8 bases. From germline, CDR1 is ENHRY and CDR2 SYGVKD. The CDR3 is 17 residues long. V shed 10 bases and J 1 base; nucleotides not matched to a gene: 17. The CDR3 loop reads CATQGAGGKERNTEAFF. The CDR3 DNA is TGTGCCACCCAGGGGGCTGGGGGTAAAGAACGGAACACTGAAGCTTTCTTT.

This chain connects TRBV21-1 to TRBJ1-2; the table's D call of TRBD1 was not tested on the DNA. TRBV21-1 is classified as a pseudogene. CDR3 length: 18 residues. DNA of the CDR3: TGTGCCAGCAGCAAAGATGGAAGGTCGGACAGGGTGATTTCTGGCTACACCTTC. This codes for CASSKDGRSDRVISGYTF.

This chain connects TRBV30 to TRBJ2-7; 7 positions agree with TRBD2. Trimming removed 3 bases from V and 6 bases from J; junction bases left unmatched: 11. CDR3 length equals 14 residues. Germline CDR1 GTSNPN, CDR2 SVGIG (reference sequence). CDR3: CAWSAGEGFVEQYF. The CDR3 bases are TGTGCCTGGAGCGCGGGGGAGGGGTTTGTCGAGCAGTACTTC. Full variable domain (outside the CDR3, taken from reference TRBV30 and TRBJ2-7): SQTIHQWPATLVQPVGSPLSLECTVEGTSNPNLYWYRQAAGRGLQLLFYSVGIGQISSEVPQNLSASRPQDRQFILSSKKLLLSDSGFYLCAWSAGEGFVEQYFGPGTRLTVT.

J is TRBJ2-7 and V is TRBV2; D ambiguous. Trimming stripped 2 bases from V and 3 bases from J, with 11 bases between. CDR3 size: 14 residues. Germline V gene sequence: CDR1 SNHLY, CDR2 FYNNEI. The CDR3 protein is CASSELVAGYEQYF. DNA of the CDR3: TGTGCCAGCAGTGAACTCGTAGCCGGCTACGAGCAGTACTTC. Full variable domain (rest looked up from reference TRBV2 and TRBJ2-7): EPEVTQTPSHQVTQMGQEVILRCVPISNHLYFYWYRQILGQKVEFLVSFYNNEISEKSEIFDDQFSVERPDGSNFTLKIRSTKLEDSAMYFCASSELVAGYEQYFGPGTRLTVT.

This chain connects TRBV19 to TRBJ2-1, with TRBD2 matching over 10 bases. J gave up 8 bases and V 1 base, and 8 bases lay outside the gene matches. Germline V gene data show CDR1 as LNHDA and CDR2 as SQIVND (reference sequence). This CDR3 is 16 amino acids long. CDR3: CASSIVGLAGADEQFF. The CDR3 DNA reads TGTGCCAGTAGTATAGTCGGGCTAGCGGGAGCCGATGAGCAGTTCTTC.

This clone was counted only a few times. The V gene is TRBV7-9, the J gene TRBJ1-5, with 7 positions matching TRBD1. The trim removed 3 bases at V and 7 bases at J, leaving 6 bases unmatched. Per the germline V gene, CDR1 is SEHNR and CDR2 is FQNEAQ (reference sequence). The CDR3 is made up of 14 amino acids. The CDR3 region has the DNA TGTGCCAGCAGCTTTGACAGGGTCGGACAGCCCCAGCATTTT. Protein: CASSFDRVGQPQHF.